Below, 24 T cell receptor beta chains from the same sample are listed, as sequenced in a study of T cells in Graves' hyperthyroidism and ophthalmopathy. Using RNA transcripts as the source, TCR beta CDR3 regions were amplified. Initially, a first-round RT-PCR of the TCR CDR3 employed the HTBI primer set. TCRdb reanalysed the multiplex PCR reads using MiXCR and keeps one entry per CDR3 protein. The sample holds some 620,000 distinct CDR3 sequences, about 16% seen once. Sequencing was done on a sample of blood. The source is a woman aged 25 to 39 with Graves' hyperthyroidism.

The table lists this clonotype with many counts. This chain links TRBV20-1 with TRBJ2-5; the match to TRBD2 covers 7 bases. Germline V CDR1 and CDR2: DFQATT, SNEGSKA (reference sequence). V gave up 6 bases and J gave up 1 base; unmatched junction bases: 8. The CDR3 length is 14 residues. For the CDR3, the DNA is TGCAGTGCGGGCAAGCGGGAATTCCAAGAGACCCAGTACTTC. Translating gives CSAGKREFQETQYF.

This clonotype was counted ten times or more. This chain links TRBV6-1 with TRBJ2-1; 7 bases are a match to TRBD2. Trimming at V came to 6 bases and at J to 3 bases, leaving 2 bases not matched to a gene. This CDR3 region has 13 residues. Per the germline V gene, CDR1 is MNHNS and CDR2 is SASEGT. The DNA of the CDR3 is TGTGCCAGCAGGAGCGGGATCTACAATGAGCAGTTCTTC. Translating gives CASRSGIYNEQFF.

This clonotype has a count of ten or more. This chain uses TRBV7-2 with TRBJ2-4; TRBD2 agrees at 10 bases. V trimming: 1 base; J trimming: 10 bases; junction bases outside the gene matches: 7. The V gene's germline CDR1 is SGHTA and CDR2 FQGNSA. The CDR3 consists of 15 residues. CDR3: CASSLVGLAGDIQYF. Written as DNA, the CDR3 is TGTGCCAGCAGCTTAGTAGGGCTAGCGGGAGATATTCAGTACTTC.

Of note for this clonotype: Just one base apart from a much larger clone, this may be a read error. The chain has TRBV12-3 or TRBV12-4 and TRBJ2-2, with 8 positions matching TRBD2. After removal of 1 base from V and 7 bases from J, the junction contained 5 bases not matched to a gene. The CDR3 loop spans 15 amino acids. The CDR3 nucleotides read TGTGCCAGCAGTTTAGGGAGAGCGGGAGACGGGGAGCTGTTTTTT. This translates into CASSLGRAGDGELFF.

In its sample, this clonotype was seen once. CDR3 sequence: CASSFLTSGSAGELFF. The CDR3 DNA reads as TGCGCCAGCAGCTTTTTGACTAGCGGTTCGGCCGGGGAGCTGTTTTTT. The chain has TRBV5-1 and TRBJ2-2; 9 positions agree with TRBD2. The CDR3 totals 16 residues. Trimming took 2 bases from V and 6 from J; bases not matched to a gene: 8. Germline V CDR1 and CDR2: SGHRS, YFSETQ. The full variable domain, rest sourced from reference TRBV5-1 and TRBJ2-2, is KAGVTQTPRYLIKTRGQQVTLSCSPISGHRSVSWYQQTPGQGLQFLFEYFSETQRNKGNFPGRFSGRQFSNSRSEMNVSTLELGDSALYLCASSFLTSGSAGELFFGEGSRLTVL.

The chain joins TRBV6-1 to TRBJ1-2, with a weak D call TRBD1 (6 bases). The V and J ends lost 10 bases and 2 bases respectively, with 23 bases between them. The CDR3 sequence is 16 residues long. The germline gives CDR1 MNHNS, CDR2 SASEGT. The CDR3 DNA follows: TGTGCCACCGGTTCCATAGGGGGAGCTTTAAACTATGGCTACACCTTC. As protein: CATGSIGGALNYGYTF.

This clonotype has just a few counts. The chain combines TRBV30 with TRBJ2-3, with a tentative D call TRBD2 (5 bases). Trimming cost V 5 bases and J 2 bases, with 14 bases left between them. Germline CDR1 reads GTSNPN; CDR2 reads SVGIG (reference sequence). The CDR3 extends over 14 amino acids. CDR3: CAWGYNGDTDTQYF. The DNA of the CDR3 is TGTGCCTGGGGATATAACGGGGACACAGATACGCAGTATTTT.

This clonotype was recorded at least ten times. The gene calls are TRBV6-1 and TRBJ1-1; the D gene is possibly TRBD1 (5 bases). The CDR3 length is 14 residues. Germline loops: CDR1 MNHNS, CDR2 SASEGT. Trimming took off 3 bases at V and 5 bases at J, with 13 bases between the two ends. The CDR3 is CASSDGWGGTEAFF. In nucleotides, the CDR3 is TGTGCCAGCAGTGATGGTTGGGGGGGGACTGAAGCTTTCTTT.

This clonotype was found a few times. The V and J genes are TRBV29-1 and TRBJ2-1; 14 bases fit TRBD2. This CDR3 spans 16 amino acids. The junction had 1 base not matched to a gene; V was cut back by 3 bases and J by 0 bases. CDR1 is SQVTM, CDR2 ANQGSEA, per germline. The chain's CDR3 is CSVDGTSGSSYNEQFF. In DNA, the CDR3 is TGCAGCGTTGACGGGACTAGCGGGAGCTCCTACAATGAGCAGTTCTTC.

This chain uses TRBV5-5 with TRBJ2-7, with 8 bases matching TRBD1. V shed 4 bases and J 6 bases; nucleotides not matched to a gene: 9. Germline CDR1 is SGHKS and CDR2 is YYEKEE (reference sequence). This CDR3 is built from 14 residues. The CDR3 reads CASSRDRRVGEQYF. The CDR3 DNA sequence: TGTGCCAGCAGCCGGGACAGGAGGGTGGGCGAGCAGTACTTC.

This clonotype was counted a few times. The chain is built from TRBV7-9 and TRBJ2-5; the D gene is possibly TRBD1 (6 bases). Germline V gives CDR1 SEHNR, CDR2 FQNEAQ (reference sequence). CDR3 length: 13 amino acids. Trimming took off 5 bases at V and 9 bases at J, with 16 bases between the two ends. The CDR3 DNA is TGTGCCAGCAGCCCTGACTGGGACATGGCCCAGTACTTC. Translating gives CASSPDWDMAQYF. The full variable domain, in which reference TRBV7-9 and TRBJ2-5 provide the parts outside the CDR3, is DTGVSQNPRHKITKRGQNVTFRCDPISEHNRLYWYRQTLGQGPEFLTYFQNEAQLEKSRLLSDRFSAERPKGSFSTLEIQRTEQGDSAMYLCASSPDWDMAQYFGPGTRLLVL.

This clonotype was detected ten times or more. The chain has TRBV7-8 and TRBJ1-2; unclear D gene. This CDR3 spans 16 amino acids. Germline CDR1 reads SGHVS; CDR2 reads FQNEAQ. V was pared by 5 bases and J by 0 bases, with 16 bases between. CDR3 in DNA: TGTGCCAGCAGCCAAGCGCGGATCAGACCTAACTATGGCTACACCTTC. It translates to CASSQARIRPNYGYTF.

V usage is TRBV29-1 and J usage is TRBJ1-2, with 9 bases aligning to TRBD1. Germline-derived CDR1 and CDR2 are SQVTM and ANQGSEA. The CDR3 consists of 14 residues. Trimming removed 4 bases from V and 0 bases from J; junction bases left unmatched: 3. The CDR3 DNA is TGCAGCGTTGCACAGGGGGCAGCTAACTATGGCTACACCTTC. Translated: CSVAQGAANYGYTF.

This chain connects TRBV5-1 to TRBJ2-3; 9 positions agree with TRBD1. The germline V gene encodes CDR1 SGHRS and CDR2 YFSETQ. The CDR3 runs 16 residues. V shed 4 bases, J shed 2 bases, and the junction held 8 bases outside the gene matches. CDR3 in DNA: TGCGCCAGCAGCCAGGGGGGGACAGGGCACACAGATACGCAGTATTTT. Protein: CASSQGGTGHTDTQYF. Supplemented by reference TRBV5-1 and TRBJ2-3, the full variable domain reads KAGVTQTPRYLIKTRGQQVTLSCSPISGHRSVSWYQQTPGQGLQFLFEYFSETQRNKGNFPGRFSGRQFSNSRSEMNVSTLELGDSALYLCASSQGGTGHTDTQYFGPGTRLTVL.

Many counts were recorded for this clonotype. The chain couples TRBV20-1 to TRBJ1-1; weak D call: TRBD1 (5 bases). The CDR3 is made up of 16 amino acids. V shed 0 bases and J shed 1 base, with 15 bases lying between them. Germline V CDR1 and CDR2: DFQATT, SNEGSKA (reference sequence). The CDR3 protein is CSARDLDSGENTEAFF. In DNA form, the CDR3 reads TGCAGTGCTAGAGATCTCGATTCGGGGGAGAACACTGAAGCTTTCTTT.

This CDR3 reads CASSPLRLAGDRSGELFF. CDR3 nucleotides: TGTGCCAGCAGTCCCCTGCGACTAGCGGGAGACCGGAGTGGGGAGCTGTTTTTT. The chain has TRBV12-3 or TRBV12-4 and TRBJ2-2; 12 nucleotides agree with TRBD2. The V gene end was trimmed by 5 bases and the J gene end by 8 bases; junction bases not matched to a gene: 15. The length of the CDR3 is 18 residues.

In this sample, this clonotype turned up many times. This rearrangement joins TRBV28 to TRBJ2-7, with TRBD1 matching 8 bases. The CDR3 runs 16 residues. Germline V lookup: CDR1 MDHEN, CDR2 SYDVKM. V was pared by 3 bases and J by 1 base, with 8 bases of the junction left unmatched. The CDR3, as DNA: TGTGCCAGCAGTTTTCGTAACAGGGGGTTTTCCTACGAGCAGTACTTC. Translating it yields CASSFRNRGFSYEQYF.

With regard to this clonotype: This sequence may be a read error, since a much larger clone differs from it by one base. This chain joins TRBV29-1 and TRBJ2-3; D might be TRBD1 (6 bases). V gave up 7 bases and J gave up 0 bases, with 26 bases separating them. The CDR3 consists of 18 residues. CDR1 is SQVTM, CDR2 ANQGSEA, per germline. CDR3 bases: TGCAGCGCCACAGGGTCTTTCTCGGTCTCTGGTAGCACAGATACGCAGTATTTT. Translation gives CSATGSFSVSGSTDTQYF.

This chain links TRBV7-9 with TRBJ1-5, with D tentatively TRBD1 (5 bases). Germline CDR1 SEHNR, CDR2 FQNEAQ (reference sequence). V was clipped by 5 bases and J by 1 base, with 15 bases between them. CDR3 length equals 16 residues. This CDR3 is CASSAGGGQSNQPQHF. DNA for the CDR3: TGTGCCAGCAGCGCCGGGGGTGGGCAAAGCAATCAGCCCCAGCATTTT.

The chain uses TRBV29-1 and TRBJ1-1; weak D call: TRBD1 (6 bases). Trimming took 4 bases from V and 4 from J, leaving 10 bases between them. Germline V CDR1 and CDR2: SQVTM, ANQGSEA. The CDR3 is 12 amino acids. CDR3 in amino acids: CSVGGASTEAFF. Here the CDR3 DNA reads TGCAGCGTTGGGGGGGCTAGCACTGAAGCTTTCTTT. Together with reference TRBV29-1 and TRBJ1-1, the CDR3 gives the full variable domain: SAVISQKPSRDICQRGTSLTIQCQVDSQVTMMFWYRQQPGQSLTLIATANQGSEATYESGFVIDKFPISRPNLTFSTLTVSNMSPEDSSIYLCSVGGASTEAFFGQGTRLTVV.

This clonotype was detected only a few times. V is TRBV5-4 and J is TRBJ2-1, with 10 bases fitting TRBD2. Per germline, CDR1 SGHNT and CDR2 YYREEE (reference sequence). The CDR3 totals 15 residues. The ends lost 0 bases at V and 8 bases at J; junction bases unmatched: 5. The CDR3 here is CASSLASGSTYEQFF. The CDR3 bases are TGTGCCAGCAGCTTGGCTAGCGGGAGTACGTATGAGCAGTTCTTC.

The V gene is TRBV7-9, the J gene TRBJ2-3; D unclear. This CDR3 region has 15 residues. CDR1 is SEHNR, CDR2 FQNEAQ, per germline (reference sequence). V was shortened by 7 bases and J by 4 bases, with 18 bases between the two germline ends. CDR3 coding DNA: TGTGCCAGCATGAAAAGGGATGATTTTGCAGATACGCAGTATTTT. It translates to CASMKRDDFADTQYF.

This clonotype appeared many times. The chain employs TRBV2 and TRBJ1-5, with 9 bases aligning to TRBD1. V trimming: 6 bases; J trimming: 2 bases; junction bases outside the gene matches: 5. The CDR3 loop spans 15 amino acids. The germline V gene has CDR1 SNHLY and CDR2 FYNNEI. CDR3 sequence reads: CASRGDRAGNQPQHF. The CDR3, as DNA: TGTGCCAGCAGAGGGGACAGGGCGGGCAATCAGCCCCAGCATTTT.

In its sample, this clonotype was seen many times. This chain uses TRBV12-3 or TRBV12-4 with TRBJ2-2, with TRBD2 as a possible D gene (5 bases). Trimming cost V 2 bases and J 7 bases, with 8 bases left between them. CDR3 length equals 13 residues. CDR3: CASSLTSGGELFF. CDR3 in DNA: TGTGCCAGCAGTTTAACTAGTGGCGGGGAGCTGTTTTTT.